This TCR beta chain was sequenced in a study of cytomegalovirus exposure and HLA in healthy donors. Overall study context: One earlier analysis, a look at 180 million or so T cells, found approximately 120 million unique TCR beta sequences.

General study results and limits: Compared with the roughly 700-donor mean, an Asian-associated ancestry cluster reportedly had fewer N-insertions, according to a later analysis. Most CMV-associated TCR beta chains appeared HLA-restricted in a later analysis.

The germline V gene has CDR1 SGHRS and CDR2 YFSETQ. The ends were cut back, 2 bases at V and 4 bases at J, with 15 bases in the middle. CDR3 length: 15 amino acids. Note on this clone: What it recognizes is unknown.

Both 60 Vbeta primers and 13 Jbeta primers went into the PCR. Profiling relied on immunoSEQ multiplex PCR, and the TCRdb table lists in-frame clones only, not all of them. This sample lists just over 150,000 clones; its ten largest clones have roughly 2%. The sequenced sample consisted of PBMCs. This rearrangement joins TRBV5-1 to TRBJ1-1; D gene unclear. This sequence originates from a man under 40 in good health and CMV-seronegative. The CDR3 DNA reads TGCGCCAGCAGCTTAAAATATGGAGGTATCACTGAAGCTTTCTTT. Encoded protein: CASSLKYGGITEAFF.